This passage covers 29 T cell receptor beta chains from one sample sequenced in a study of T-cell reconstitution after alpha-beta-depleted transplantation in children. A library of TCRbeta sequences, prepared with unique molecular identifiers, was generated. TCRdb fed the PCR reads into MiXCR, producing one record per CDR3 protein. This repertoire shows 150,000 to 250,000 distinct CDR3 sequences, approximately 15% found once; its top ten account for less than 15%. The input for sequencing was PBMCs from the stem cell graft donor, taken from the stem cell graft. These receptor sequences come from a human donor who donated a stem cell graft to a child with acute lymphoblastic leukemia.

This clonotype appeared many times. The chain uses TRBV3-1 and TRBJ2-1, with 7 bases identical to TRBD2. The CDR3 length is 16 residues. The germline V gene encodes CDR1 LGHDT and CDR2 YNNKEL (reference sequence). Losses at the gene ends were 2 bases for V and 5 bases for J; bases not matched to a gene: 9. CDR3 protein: CASSQKIIAGNNEQFF. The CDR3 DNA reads TGTGCCAGCAGCCAAAAAATAATAGCGGGCAACAATGAGCAGTTCTTC.

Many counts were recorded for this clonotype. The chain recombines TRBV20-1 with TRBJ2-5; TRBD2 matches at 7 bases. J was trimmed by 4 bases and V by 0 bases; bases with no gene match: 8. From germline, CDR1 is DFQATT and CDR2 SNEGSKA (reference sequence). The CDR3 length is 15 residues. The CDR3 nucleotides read TGCAGTGCTAGAGATGGGGGGGACGATACAGAGACCCAGTACTTC. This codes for CSARDGGDDTETQYF.

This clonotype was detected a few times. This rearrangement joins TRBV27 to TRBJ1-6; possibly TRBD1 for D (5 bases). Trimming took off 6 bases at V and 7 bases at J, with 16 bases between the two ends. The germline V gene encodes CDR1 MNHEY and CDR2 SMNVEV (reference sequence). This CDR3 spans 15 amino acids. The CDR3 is CASSQTGTGNSPLHF. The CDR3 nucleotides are TGTGCCAGCAGCCAAACCGGGACGGGGAATTCACCCCTCCACTTT.

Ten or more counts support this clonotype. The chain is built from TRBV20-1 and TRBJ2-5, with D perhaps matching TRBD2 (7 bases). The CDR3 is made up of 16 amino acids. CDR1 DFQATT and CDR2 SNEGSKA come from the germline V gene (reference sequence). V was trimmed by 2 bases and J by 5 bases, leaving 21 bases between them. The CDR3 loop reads CSARPPGRGKGETQYF. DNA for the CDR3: TGCAGTGCTAGACCCCCGGGGAGGGGGAAGGGGGAGACCCAGTACTTC.

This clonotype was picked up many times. CDR3 loop: CASSLGRLAGGNEQFF. CDR3 bases: TGTGCCAGCAGCTTAGGACGACTAGCGGGAGGGAATGAGCAGTTCTTC. V is TRBV11-3 and J is TRBJ2-1, with TRBD2 identical over 14 bases. V dropped 1 base and J dropped 7; count of bases not matched to a gene: 3. The CDR3 has 16 amino acids. Germline values: CDR1 SGHNT, CDR2 YENEEA.

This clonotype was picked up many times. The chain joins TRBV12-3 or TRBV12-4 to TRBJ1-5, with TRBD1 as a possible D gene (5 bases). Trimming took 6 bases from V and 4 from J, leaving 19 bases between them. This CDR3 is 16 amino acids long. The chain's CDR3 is CASSPGRQGLNQPQHF. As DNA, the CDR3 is TGTGCCAGCAGCCCAGGGAGGCAGGGATTAAATCAGCCCCAGCATTTT.

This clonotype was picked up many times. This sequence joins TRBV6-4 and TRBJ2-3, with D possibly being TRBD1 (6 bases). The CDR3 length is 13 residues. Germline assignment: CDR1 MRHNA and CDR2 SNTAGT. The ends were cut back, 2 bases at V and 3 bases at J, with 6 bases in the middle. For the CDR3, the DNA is TGTGCCAGCAGTGACAGGGGGACAGATACGCAGTATTTT. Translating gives CASSDRGTDTQYF.

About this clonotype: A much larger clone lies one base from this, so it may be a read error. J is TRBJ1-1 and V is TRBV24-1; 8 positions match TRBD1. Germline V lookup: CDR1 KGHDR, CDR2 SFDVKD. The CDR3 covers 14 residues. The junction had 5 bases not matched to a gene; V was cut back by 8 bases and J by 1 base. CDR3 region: CATTGTGQNTEAFF. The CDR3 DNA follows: TGTGCCACCACTGGGACAGGACAGAACACTGAAGCTTTCTTT.

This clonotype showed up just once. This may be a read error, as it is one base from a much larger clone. The CDR3 region is CASSLANEGSWGNTQYF. The CDR3 coding sequence is TGTGCCAGCAGCTTAGCGAATGAAGGGAGTTGGGGAAATACGCAGTATTTT. The chain combines TRBV7-9 with TRBJ2-3, with a weak D call TRBD2 (5 bases). The germline CDR1 and CDR2 sequences are SEHNR and FQNEAQ (reference sequence). V was trimmed by 0 bases and J by 7 bases, leaving 20 bases between them. The CDR3 sequence is 17 residues long.

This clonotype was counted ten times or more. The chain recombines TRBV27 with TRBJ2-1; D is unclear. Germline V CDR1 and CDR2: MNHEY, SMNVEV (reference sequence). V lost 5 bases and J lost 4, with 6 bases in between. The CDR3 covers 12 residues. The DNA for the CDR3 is TGTGCCAGCAGTGACGGATACAATGAGCAGTTCTTC. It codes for CASSDGYNEQFF.

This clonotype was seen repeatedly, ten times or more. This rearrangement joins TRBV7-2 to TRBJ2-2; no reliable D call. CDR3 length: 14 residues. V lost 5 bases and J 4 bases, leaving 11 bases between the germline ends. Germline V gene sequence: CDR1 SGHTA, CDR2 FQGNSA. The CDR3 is CASSQAFSTGELFF. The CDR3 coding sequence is TGTGCCAGCAGCCAAGCCTTTAGCACCGGGGAGCTGTTTTTT.

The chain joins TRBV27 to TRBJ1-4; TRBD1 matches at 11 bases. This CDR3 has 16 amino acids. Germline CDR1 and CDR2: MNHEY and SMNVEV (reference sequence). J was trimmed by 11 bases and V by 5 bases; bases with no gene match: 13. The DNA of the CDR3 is TGTGCCAGCAGTCTCGGACAGGGGGCCAGGTCGATGAAACTGTTTTTT. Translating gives CASSLGQGARSMKLFF.

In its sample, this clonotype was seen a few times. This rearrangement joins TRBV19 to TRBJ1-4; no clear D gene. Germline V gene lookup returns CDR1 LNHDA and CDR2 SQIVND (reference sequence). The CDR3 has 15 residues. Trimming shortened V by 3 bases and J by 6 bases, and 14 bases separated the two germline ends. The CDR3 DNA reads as TGTGCCAGTAGTATGAACAGCCGAAGAGATGAAAAACTGTTTTTT. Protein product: CASSMNSRRDEKLFF.

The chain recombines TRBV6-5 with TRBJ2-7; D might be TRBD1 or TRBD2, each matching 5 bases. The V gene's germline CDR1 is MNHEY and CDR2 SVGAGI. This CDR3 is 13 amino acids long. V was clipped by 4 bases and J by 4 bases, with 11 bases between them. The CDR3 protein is CASSSQGRYEQYF. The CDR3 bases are TGTGCCAGCAGTTCCCAGGGACGTTACGAGCAGTACTTC.

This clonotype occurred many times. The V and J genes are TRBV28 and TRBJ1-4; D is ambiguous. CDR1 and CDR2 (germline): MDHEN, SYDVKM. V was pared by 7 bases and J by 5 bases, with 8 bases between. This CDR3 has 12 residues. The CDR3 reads CASNGSNEKLFF. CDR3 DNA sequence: TGTGCCAGCAACGGTTCCAATGAAAAACTGTTTTTT.

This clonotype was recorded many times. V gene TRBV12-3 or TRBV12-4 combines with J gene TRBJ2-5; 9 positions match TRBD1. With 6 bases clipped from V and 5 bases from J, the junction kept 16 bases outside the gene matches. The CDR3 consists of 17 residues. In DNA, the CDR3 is TGTGCCAGCAGCCCGAACTGGGGACAGGGTCTCGACGAGACCCAGTACTTC. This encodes CASSPNWGQGLDETQYF.

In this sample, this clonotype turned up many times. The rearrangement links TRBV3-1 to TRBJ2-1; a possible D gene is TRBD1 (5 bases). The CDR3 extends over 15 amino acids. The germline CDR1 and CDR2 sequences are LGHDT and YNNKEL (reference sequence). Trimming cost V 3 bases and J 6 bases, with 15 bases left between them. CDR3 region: CASSQGPQAINEQFF. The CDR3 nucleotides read TGTGCCAGCAGCCAGGGGCCCCAGGCCATCAATGAGCAGTTCTTC.

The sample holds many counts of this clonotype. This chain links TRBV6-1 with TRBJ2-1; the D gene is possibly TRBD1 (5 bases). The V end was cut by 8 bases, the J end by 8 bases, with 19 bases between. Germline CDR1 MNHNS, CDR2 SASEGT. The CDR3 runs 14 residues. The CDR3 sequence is CASSAGHRADEQFF. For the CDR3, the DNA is TGTGCCAGCTCAGCCGGACACCGTGCCGATGAGCAGTTCTTC.

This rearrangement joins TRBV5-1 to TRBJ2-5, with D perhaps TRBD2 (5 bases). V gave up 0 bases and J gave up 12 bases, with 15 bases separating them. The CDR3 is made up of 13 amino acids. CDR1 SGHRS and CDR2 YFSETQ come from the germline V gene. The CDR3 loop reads CASSLELEGRKYF. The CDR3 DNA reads TGCGCCAGCAGCTTGGAACTTGAGGGTCGAAAGTACTTC.

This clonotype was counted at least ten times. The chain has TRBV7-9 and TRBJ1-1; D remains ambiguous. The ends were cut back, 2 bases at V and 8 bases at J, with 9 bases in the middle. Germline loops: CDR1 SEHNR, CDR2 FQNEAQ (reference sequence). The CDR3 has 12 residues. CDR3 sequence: CASSLRVSEAFF. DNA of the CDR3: TGTGCCAGCAGCTTAAGGGTGTCAGAAGCTTTCTTT.

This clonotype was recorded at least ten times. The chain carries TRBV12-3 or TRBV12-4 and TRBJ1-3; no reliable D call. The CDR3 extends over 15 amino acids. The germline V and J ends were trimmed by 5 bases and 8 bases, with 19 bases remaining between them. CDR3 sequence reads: CASSLRRGEVDTIYF. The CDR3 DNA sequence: TGTGCCAGCAGTCTCCGCCGTGGGGAAGTGGACACCATATATTTT.

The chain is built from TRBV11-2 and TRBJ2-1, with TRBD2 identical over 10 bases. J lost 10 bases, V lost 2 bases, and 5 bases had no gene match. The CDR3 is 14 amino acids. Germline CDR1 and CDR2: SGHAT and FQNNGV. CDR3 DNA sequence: TGTGCCAGCAGCTTACAGCGGGAGGGCCTCGAGCAGTTCTTC. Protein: CASSLQREGLEQFF.

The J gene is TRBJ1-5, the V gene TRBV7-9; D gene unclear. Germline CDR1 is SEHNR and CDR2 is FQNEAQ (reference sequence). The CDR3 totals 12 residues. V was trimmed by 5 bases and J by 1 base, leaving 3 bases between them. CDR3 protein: CASSPSNQPQHF. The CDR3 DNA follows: TGTGCCAGCAGCCCCAGCAATCAGCCCCAGCATTTT.

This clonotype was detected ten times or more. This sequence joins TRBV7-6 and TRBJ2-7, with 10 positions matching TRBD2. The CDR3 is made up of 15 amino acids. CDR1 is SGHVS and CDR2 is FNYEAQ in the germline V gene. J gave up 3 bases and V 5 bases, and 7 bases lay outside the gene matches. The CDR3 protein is CASSPGTSAIYEQYF. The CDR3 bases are TGTGCCAGCAGCCCGGGGACTAGCGCTATCTACGAGCAGTACTTC.

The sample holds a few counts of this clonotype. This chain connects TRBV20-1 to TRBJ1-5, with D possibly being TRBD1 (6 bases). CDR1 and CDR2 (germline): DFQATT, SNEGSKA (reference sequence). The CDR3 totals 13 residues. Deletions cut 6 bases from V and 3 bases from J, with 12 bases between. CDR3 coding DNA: TGCAGTGCCACCTCAGGGGACAATCAGCCCCAGCATTTT. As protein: CSATSGDNQPQHF.

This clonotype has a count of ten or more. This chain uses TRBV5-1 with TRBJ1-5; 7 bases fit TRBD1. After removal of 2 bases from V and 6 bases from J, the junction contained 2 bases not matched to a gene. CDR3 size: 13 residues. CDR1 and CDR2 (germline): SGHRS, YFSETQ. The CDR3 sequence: CASSFRGSQPQHF. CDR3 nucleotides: TGCGCCAGCAGCTTCAGGGGGAGTCAGCCCCAGCATTTT.

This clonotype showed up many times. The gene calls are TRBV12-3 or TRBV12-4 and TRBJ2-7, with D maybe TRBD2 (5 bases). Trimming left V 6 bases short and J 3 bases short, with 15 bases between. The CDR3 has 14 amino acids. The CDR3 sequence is CASSTTGSYYEQYF. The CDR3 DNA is TGTGCCAGCAGCACGACGGGGTCCTACTACGAGCAGTACTTC.

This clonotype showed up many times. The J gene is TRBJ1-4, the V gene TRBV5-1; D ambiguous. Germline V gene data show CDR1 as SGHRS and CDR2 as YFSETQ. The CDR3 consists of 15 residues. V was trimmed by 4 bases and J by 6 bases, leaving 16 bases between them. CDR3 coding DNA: TGCGCCAGCAGCCTAAACGGGGTAAAAGATGAAAAACTGTTTTTT. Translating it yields CASSLNGVKDEKLFF.

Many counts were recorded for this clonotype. In DNA form, the CDR3 reads TGTGCCAGCAGCTCCCGGGACAGGGAGTTTGACAAAAACATTCAGTACTTC. The encoded protein is CASSSRDREFDKNIQYF. V gene TRBV7-8 combines with J gene TRBJ2-4; 9 bases are a match to TRBD1. The germline CDR1 and CDR2 sequences are SGHVS and FQNEAQ. Trimming at V came to 4 bases and at J to 3 bases, leaving 10 bases not matched to a gene. The CDR3 is 17 amino acids.